This entry describes one T cell receptor beta chain. The sample belongs to a study of beta chain features in type 1 diabetes. This CDR3 has 14 amino acids. V was clipped by 3 bases and J by 6 bases; unmatched bases: 3. CDR1 and CDR2 (germline): MDHEN, SYDVKM. All of the isolated RNA was reverse transcribed, so expressed TCRB transcripts were sequenced. Clones were sequenced by immunoSEQ multiplex PCR, and TCRdb holds only the in-frame ones, with some missing. The data contain 900,000 or so clones, roughly a sixth of them singletons. The material sequenced was naive CD4+ T cells from blood. The chain carries TRBV28 and TRBJ1-2; 11 bases match TRBD1. The clonotype originates from a woman aged 18-30 years in good health. CDR3 loop: CASSFGQGADGYTF. CDR3 DNA sequence: TGTGCCAGCAGTTTCGGACAGGGGGCCGATGGCTACACCTTC.